The source of this TCR beta chain is a study of response to subunit inactivated influenza vaccine. This clonotype has a handful of counts. Its antigen remains unknown. Study observations and caveats: Authors suggested that a seasonal influenza vaccination recruits few new T cells each time.

The CDR3 loop spans 14 amino acids. The ends lost 7 bases at V and 6 bases at J; junction bases unmatched: 8. A single record per CDR3 protein comes from TCRdb applying MiXCR to the RT-PCR reads. This table holds under 500,000 distinct CDR3 sequences, over 9.5% found once. The starting material was PBMCs from blood, obtained 40 to 50 days after vaccination. The rearrangement joins TRBV12-3 or TRBV12-4 to TRBJ2-2, with 7 positions matching TRBD2. This receptor was identified in a man aged 50-59 years who received an inactivated influenza vaccine. The CDR3 nucleotides read TGTGCCAGCAACCGGCAGGGAGGGCCCGGGGAGCTGTTTTTT. Amino acids: CASNRQGGPGELFF.